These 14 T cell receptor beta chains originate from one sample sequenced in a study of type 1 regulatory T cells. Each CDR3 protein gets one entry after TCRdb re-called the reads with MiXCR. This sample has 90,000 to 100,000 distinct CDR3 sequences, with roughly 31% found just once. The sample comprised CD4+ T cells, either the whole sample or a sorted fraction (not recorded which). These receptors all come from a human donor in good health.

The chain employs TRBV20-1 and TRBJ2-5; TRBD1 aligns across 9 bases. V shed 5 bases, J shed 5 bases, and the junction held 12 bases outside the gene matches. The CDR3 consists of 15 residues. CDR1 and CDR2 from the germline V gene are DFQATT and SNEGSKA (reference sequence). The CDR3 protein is CSAGRRDREDETQYF. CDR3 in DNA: TGCAGTGCTGGCCGGAGGGACAGGGAGGACGAGACCCAGTACTTC.

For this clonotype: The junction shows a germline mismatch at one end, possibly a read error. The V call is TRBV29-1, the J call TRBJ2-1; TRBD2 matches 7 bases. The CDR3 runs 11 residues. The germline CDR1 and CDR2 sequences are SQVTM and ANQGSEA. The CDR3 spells CSVESAGVLSF. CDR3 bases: TGCAGCGTTGAATCGGCGGGAGTGCTGTCCTTC.

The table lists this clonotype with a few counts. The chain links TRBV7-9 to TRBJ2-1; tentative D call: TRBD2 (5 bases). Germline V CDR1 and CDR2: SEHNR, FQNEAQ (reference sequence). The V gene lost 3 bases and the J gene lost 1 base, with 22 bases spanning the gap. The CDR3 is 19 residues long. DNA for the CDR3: TGTGCCAGCAGCTTTCCTTACGGGGTGGTAGTAAGGTCCTACAATGAGCAGTTCTTC. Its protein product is CASSFPYGVVVRSYNEQFF.

In nucleotides, the CDR3 is TGCAGTGCTAGAGGTGGTGGGGGAGATACGCAGTATTTT. Its translation is CSARGGGGDTQYF. The V and J genes are TRBV20-1 and TRBJ2-3, with D perhaps being TRBD1 or TRBD2 (5 bases each). The germline V gene encodes CDR1 DFQATT and CDR2 SNEGSKA (reference sequence). Trimming left V 1 base short and J 5 bases short, with 10 bases between. This CDR3 has 13 amino acids.

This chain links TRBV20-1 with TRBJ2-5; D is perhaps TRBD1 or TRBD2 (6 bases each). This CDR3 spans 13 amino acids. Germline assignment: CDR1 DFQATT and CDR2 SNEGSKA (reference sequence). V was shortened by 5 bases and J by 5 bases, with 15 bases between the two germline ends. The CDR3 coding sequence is TGCAGTGCTGGCCCGGGGGCCCAGGAGACCCAGTACTTC. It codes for CSAGPGAQETQYF.

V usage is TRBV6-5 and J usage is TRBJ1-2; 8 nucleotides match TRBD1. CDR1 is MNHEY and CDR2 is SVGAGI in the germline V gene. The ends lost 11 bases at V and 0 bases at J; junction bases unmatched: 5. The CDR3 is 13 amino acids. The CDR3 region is CASHRGTNYGYTF. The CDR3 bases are TGTGCCTCTCACAGGGGGACTAACTATGGCTACACCTTC.

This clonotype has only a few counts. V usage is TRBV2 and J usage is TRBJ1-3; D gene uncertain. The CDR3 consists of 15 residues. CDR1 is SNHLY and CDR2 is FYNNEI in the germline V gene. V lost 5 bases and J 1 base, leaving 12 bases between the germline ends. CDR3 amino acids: CASSPIGVSGNTIYF. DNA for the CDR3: TGTGCCAGCAGTCCAATCGGGGTTTCTGGAAACACCATATATTTT. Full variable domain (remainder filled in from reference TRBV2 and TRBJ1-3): EPEVTQTPSHQVTQMGQEVILRCVPISNHLYFYWYRQILGQKVEFLVSFYNNEISEKSEIFDDQFSVERPDGSNFTLKIRSTKLEDSAMYFCASSPIGVSGNTIYFGEGSWLTVV.

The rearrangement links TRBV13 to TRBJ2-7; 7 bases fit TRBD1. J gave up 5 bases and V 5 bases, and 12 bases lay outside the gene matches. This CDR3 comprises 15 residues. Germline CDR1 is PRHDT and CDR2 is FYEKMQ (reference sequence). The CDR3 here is CASSTRQGLKNEQYF. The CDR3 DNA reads TGTGCCAGCAGCACCCGACAGGGTCTTAAGAACGAGCAGTACTTC.

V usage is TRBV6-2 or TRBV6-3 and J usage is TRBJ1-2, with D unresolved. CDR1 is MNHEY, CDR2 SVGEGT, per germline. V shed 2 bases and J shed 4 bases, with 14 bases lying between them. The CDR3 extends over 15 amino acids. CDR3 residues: CASSYGRPDAYGYTF. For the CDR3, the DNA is TGTGCCAGCAGTTACGGCCGACCCGATGCCTATGGCTACACCTTC.

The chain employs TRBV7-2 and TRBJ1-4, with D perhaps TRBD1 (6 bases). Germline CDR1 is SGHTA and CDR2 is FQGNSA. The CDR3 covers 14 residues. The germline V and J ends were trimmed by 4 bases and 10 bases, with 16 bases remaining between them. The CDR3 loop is CASSSDGGAIKLFF. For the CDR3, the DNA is TGTGCCAGCAGCTCTGACGGGGGGGCTATAAAACTGTTTTTT.

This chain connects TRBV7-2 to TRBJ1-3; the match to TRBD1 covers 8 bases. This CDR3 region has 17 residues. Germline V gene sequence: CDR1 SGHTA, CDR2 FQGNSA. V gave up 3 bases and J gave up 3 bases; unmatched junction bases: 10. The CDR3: CASSFNRQGWGGNTIYF. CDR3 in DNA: TGTGCCAGCAGCTTTAATCGACAGGGGTGGGGTGGAAACACCATATATTTT.

In DNA form, the CDR3 reads TGCAGTGCTAGGGGTTTCGTCGGGAGATGGGGCACCGGGGAGCTGTTTTTT. Translated, it gives CSARGFVGRWGTGELFF. The gene calls are TRBV20-1 and TRBJ2-2; weak D call: TRBD2 (6 bases). V lost 3 bases, J lost 4 bases, and 21 bases lay in between. Per the germline V gene, CDR1 is DFQATT and CDR2 is SNEGSKA (reference sequence). This CDR3 region has 17 residues.

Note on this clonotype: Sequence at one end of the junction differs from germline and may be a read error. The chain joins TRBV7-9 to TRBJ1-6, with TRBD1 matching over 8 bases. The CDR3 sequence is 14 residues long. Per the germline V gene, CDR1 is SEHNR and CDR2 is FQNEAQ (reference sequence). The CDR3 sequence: CGSSPGGTRSPLHF. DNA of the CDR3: TGTGGCAGCAGCCCAGGGGGCACGCGCTCACCCCTCCACTTT.

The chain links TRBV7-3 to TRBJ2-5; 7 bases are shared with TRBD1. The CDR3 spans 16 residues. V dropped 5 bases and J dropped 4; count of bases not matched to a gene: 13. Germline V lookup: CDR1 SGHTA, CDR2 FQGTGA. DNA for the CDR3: TGTGCCAGCAGCCCGGGGACAGCCTCCGATGGAGAGACCCAGTACTTC. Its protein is CASSPGTASDGETQYF.